The next 5 T cell receptor beta chains were all read from a single sample in a study of T cells in Graves' hyperthyroidism and ophthalmopathy. Regions amplified from RNA transcripts were the TCR beta CDR3 regions. A first-round RT-PCR of the TCR CDR3 used the HTBI primer set. TCRdb processed the multiplex PCR reads anew with MiXCR; each CDR3 protein has one entry. The sample lists roughly 330,000 distinct CDR3 sequences; roughly 17% were seen once. The source material was blood. The receptor source for this set is a man aged 25-45 years with Graves' hyperthyroidism.

The chain's CDR3 is CATSDAGRNSNQPQHF. The CDR3 DNA reads as TGTGCCACCAGTGATGCGGGACGTAATAGCAATCAGCCCCAGCATTTT. The rearrangement uses TRBV24-1 and TRBJ1-5; a possible D gene is TRBD1 (5 bases). V dropped 3 bases and J dropped 0 bases, with 11 bases sitting between them. The CDR3 extends over 16 amino acids. Germline values: CDR1 KGHDR, CDR2 SFDVKD.

This clonotype was observed a few times. V is TRBV3-1 and J is TRBJ1-2; 10 bases match TRBD1. CDR1 is LGHDT, CDR2 YNNKEL, per germline (reference sequence). Trimming at V came to 1 base and at J to 0 bases, leaving 17 bases not matched to a gene. The CDR3 sequence is 21 residues long. The CDR3 here is CASSQGPGQGKEGGPNYGYTF. In DNA form, the CDR3 reads TGTGCCAGCAGCCAAGGGCCGGGACAGGGGAAAGAGGGCGGCCCTAACTATGGCTACACCTTC.

This clonotype was counted many times. This chain connects TRBV27 to TRBJ2-1; 7 bases agree with TRBD2. This CDR3 comprises 14 residues. The junction had 6 bases not matched to a gene; V was cut back by 8 bases and J by 2 bases. CDR1 and CDR2 (germline): MNHEY, SMNVEV (reference sequence). This CDR3 reads CASGVGGPYNEQFF. CDR3 in DNA: TGTGCCAGCGGCGTGGGAGGGCCCTACAATGAGCAGTTCTTC.

V gene TRBV11-3 combines with J gene TRBJ2-1, with TRBD2 identical over 9 bases. The junction had 6 bases not matched to a gene; V was cut back by 5 bases and J by 4 bases. This CDR3 comprises 15 residues. Germline V gene lookup returns CDR1 SGHNT and CDR2 YENEEA. In nucleotides, the CDR3 is TGTGCCAGCAGCCTTGGACTAGCGCTATACAATGAGCAGTTCTTC. Encoded protein: CASSLGLALYNEQFF.

Many counts were recorded for this clonotype. The chain has TRBV7-3 and TRBJ2-2; D is unclear. CDR1 and CDR2 (germline): SGHTA, FQGTGA. The CDR3 length is 17 residues. Trimming pared 2 bases from V and 5 bases from J, leaving 18 bases between. CDR3 amino acids: CASSLLGRSALTGELFF. CDR3 nucleotide sequence: TGTGCCAGCAGCTTATTGGGCCGCTCCGCTCTGACCGGGGAGCTGTTTTTT.